The text below deals with one T cell receptor beta chain. The PCR had 60 Vbeta and 13 Jbeta primers. As handled by the study authors: The authors later counted some 76 million unique TCR beta chains, about 11 million of them shared. The data were produced by immunoSEQ multiplex PCR, yet TCRdb's version contains in-frame clones alone and is incomplete. That table is the source of V, J and clone size, and D and trimming were worked out from the DNA. The table records some 170,000 clones, about 81% of them present only once. Germline-derived CDR1 and CDR2 are SGHVS and FQNEAQ. The CDR3 consists of 13 residues. Trimming cost V 1 base and J 10 bases, with 11 bases left between them. This sample was taken from a study of cytomegalovirus exposure and HLA in healthy donors.

The source is a woman aged 25 to 39 in good health and CMV-seronegative. The material sequenced was PBMCs. The chain combines TRBV7-8 with TRBJ2-1; D is unclear. The DNA for the CDR3 is TGTGCCAGCAGCTTAGGAGAGGCACGGGAGCAGTTCTTC. Protein sequence: CASSLGEAREQFF.